This TCR beta chain was retrieved from a study of blood T cells in healthy people across ages. This clonotype was observed a few times. Its cognate antigen is unknown. Every donor gave 8 to 10 milliliters of peripheral blood. Findings and limits, study-wide: Percentage of naive T cells showed a strong correlation with TCR beta diversity. Observed TCR beta diversity per million T cells went down as age went up. This fall followed a roughly linear course with age. Naive CD4+ cells and diversity were both higher in long-lived donors than in aged donors.

Germline V CDR1 and CDR2: SGHTA, FQGNSA. CDR3 length equals 13 residues. Trimming left V 2 bases short and J 9 bases short, with 11 bases between. Using a J-beta primer mix together with a sample-barcoded 5' primer, a second PCR was run for about 6 to 12 cycles. TCRdb called the 5' RACE reads again in MiXCR, with one record for every CDR3 protein. This sample carries roughly 730,000 distinct CDR3 sequences, roughly three fifths of them seen once, and the ten largest clones take around 24%. The chain carries TRBV7-2 and TRBJ2-1, with D uncertain. This receptor was obtained from a middle-aged man in good health. Sequences were obtained from blood. CDR3 region: CASSLKTIAEQFF. The CDR3 nucleotides read TGTGCCAGCAGCTTAAAGACGATAGCTGAGCAGTTCTTC.